This record concerns one T cell receptor (beta chain) sequence. Antigen: not known. CDR3 length equals 13 residues. CDR1 and CDR2 from the germline V gene are SGHTA and FQGNSA. V shed 5 bases, J shed 5 bases, and the junction held 6 bases outside the gene matches. TCRdb reprocessed the 5' RACE reads with MiXCR, giving one entry per CDR3 protein. The data hold 400,000 or so distinct CDR3 sequences, with under 7.5% observed a single time. These data belong to a study of T cells after yellow fever vaccination. Study-wide results and limits: Any FACS-sorted repertoire could hold abundant clonotypes that contaminate it from the bulk population. A faster peak, day 5 versus 15, was reached by the weaker secondary response. Subsequent to the booster, the majority of primary-vaccination clones reappeared (roughly 96% CD4, 85% to 90% CD8).

This sequence was found in a man aged 25 to 40 who received the YFV17D yellow fever vaccine. The material was PBMCs, obtained 5 days after the yellow fever booster vaccination. The V gene is TRBV7-2, the J gene TRBJ2-7; 7 nucleotides agree with TRBD2. Here the CDR3 reads CASSHGLVDEQYF. The DNA of the CDR3 is TGTGCCAGCAGCCACGGACTAGTCGACGAGCAGTACTTC.